This T cell receptor beta chain was captured by sequencing in a study of Graves' ophthalmopathy and Graves' hyperthyroidism. V lost 2 bases, J lost 10 bases, and 11 bases lay in between. The CDR3 spans 12 residues. Germline assignment: CDR1 MNHEY and CDR2 SMNVEV (reference sequence). Amplification targeted the TCR beta CDR3 regions, with RNA transcripts as the source material. HTBI primers were employed in first-round RT-PCR, then a second-round multiplex PCR followed. TCRdb redid the calling of the multiplex PCR reads with MiXCR, one entry per CDR3 protein. Here the sample spans hundreds of thousands of distinct CDR3 sequences, under 50% being singletons.

The chain has TRBV27 and TRBJ1-1, with D perhaps TRBD1 (5 bases). The TCR originated in an adult man with Graves' ophthalmopathy. The sample consisted of peripheral blood. This CDR3 is CASSLSTGRAFF. The CDR3 coding sequence is TGTGCCAGCAGTTTAAGCACAGGTCGAGCTTTCTTT.